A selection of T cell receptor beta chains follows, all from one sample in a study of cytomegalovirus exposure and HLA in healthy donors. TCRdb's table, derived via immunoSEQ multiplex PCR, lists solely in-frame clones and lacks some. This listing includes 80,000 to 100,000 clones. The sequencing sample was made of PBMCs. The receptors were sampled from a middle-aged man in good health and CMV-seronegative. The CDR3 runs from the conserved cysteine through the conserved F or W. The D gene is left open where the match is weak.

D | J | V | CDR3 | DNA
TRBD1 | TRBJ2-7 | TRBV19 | CASTSGTGGSYEQYF | TGTGCCAGTACCTCTGGGACAGGGGGGAGCTACGAGCAGTACTTC
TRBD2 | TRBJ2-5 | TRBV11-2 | CASSLGSLAGGTQETQYF | TGTGCCAGCAGCTTAGGGTCATTAGCGGGGGGGACCCAAGAGACCCAGTACTTC
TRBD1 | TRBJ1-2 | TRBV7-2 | CASSPQGQGYGYTF | TGTGCCAGCAGCCCACAGGGACAGGGCTATGGCTACACCTTC
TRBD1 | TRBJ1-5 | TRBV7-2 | CACRATGGDQPQHF | TGTGCCTGCCGCGCGACAGGGGGCGATCAGCCCCAGCATTTT
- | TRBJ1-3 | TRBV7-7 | CASSAGGSGNTIYF | TGTGCTAGCAGCGCCGGGGGGTCTGGAAACACCATATATTTT
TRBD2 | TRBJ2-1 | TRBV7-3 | CASSSPLAGGDNEQFF | TGTGCCAGCAGCTCCCCTCTAGCGGGGGGCGACAATGAGCAGTTCTTC
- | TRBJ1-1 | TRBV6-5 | CASSYSPRNTEAFF | TGTGCCAGCAGTTACTCTCCCAGGAACACTGAAGCTTTCTTT
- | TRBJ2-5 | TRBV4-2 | CASSQDIGGLETQYF | TGTGCCAGCAGCCAAGATATAGGAGGGCTAGAGACCCAGTACTTC
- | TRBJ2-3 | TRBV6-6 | CASSLPPRGITDTQYF | TGTGCCAGCAGCCTCCCCCCGCGGGGTATCACAGATACGCAGTATTTT
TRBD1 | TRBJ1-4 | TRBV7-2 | CASSFRQGGEKLFF | TGTGCCAGCAGCTTTAGACAGGGTGGGGAAAAACTGTTTTTT
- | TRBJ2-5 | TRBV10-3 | CAISETEGRETQYF | TGTGCCATCAGTGAGACGGAGGGCAGAGAGACCCAGTACTTC
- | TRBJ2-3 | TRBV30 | CAWSVLRGSSTDTQYF | TGTGCCTGGAGTGTACTAAGGGGGAGTAGCACAGATACGCAGTATTTT
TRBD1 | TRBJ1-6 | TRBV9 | CASSVAGTGNNSPLHF | TGTGCCAGCAGCGTCGCCGGGACAGGCAATAATTCACCCCTCCACTTT
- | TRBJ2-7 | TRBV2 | CASSSPSYEQYF | TGTGCCAGCAGTTCCCCGTCCTACGAGCAGTACTTC
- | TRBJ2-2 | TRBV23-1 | CASSQPLGRHAGELFF | TGCGCCAGCAGTCAGCCTTTGGGGCGGCATGCCGGGGAGCTGTTTTTT
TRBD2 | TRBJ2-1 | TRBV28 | CASSTSGAYNEQFF | TGTGCCAGCAGCACTAGCGGTGCCTACAATGAGCAGTTCTTC
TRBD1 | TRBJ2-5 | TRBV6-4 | CASSETGVSGEQYF | TGTGCCAGCAGTGAAACAGGGGTTTCGGGTGAGCAGTACTTC
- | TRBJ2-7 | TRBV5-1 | CASSLALGRAVEQYF | TGCGCCAGCAGCTTGGCCCTGGGCAGGGCGGTCGAGCAGTACTTC
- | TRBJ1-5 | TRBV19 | CASSISVEVPQHF | TGTGCCAGTAGTATTTCCGTGGAGGTGCCCCAGCATTTT
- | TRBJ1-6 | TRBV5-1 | CASSLERYNSPLHF | TGCGCCAGCAGCTTGGAACGGTATAATTCACCCCTCCACTTT
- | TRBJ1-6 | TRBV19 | CASSSLTVAYNSPLHF | TGTGCCAGTAGTTCCTTGACAGTTGCCTATAATTCACCCCTCCACTTT
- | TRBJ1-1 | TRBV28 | CASSPFTLGSGTEAFF | TGTGCCAGCAGTCCCTTCACCTTAGGCTCGGGCACTGAAGCTTTCTTT
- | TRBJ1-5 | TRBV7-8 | CASSIKGLAGNQPQHF | TGTGCCAGCAGCATAAAAGGACTCGCGGGCAATCAGCCCCAGCATTTT
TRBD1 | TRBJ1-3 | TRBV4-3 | CASSQDGTVGNTIYF | TGCGCCAGCAGCCAAGATGGGACAGTGGGAAACACCATATATTTT
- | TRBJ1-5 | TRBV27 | CASSPTLSGMGQPQHF | TGTGCCAGCAGTCCCACCTTGTCGGGGATGGGTCAGCCCCAGCATTTT
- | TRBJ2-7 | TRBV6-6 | CASRYRTASIANEQYF | TGTGCCAGCAGGTACAGGACTGCCTCCATAGCGAACGAGCAGTACTTC
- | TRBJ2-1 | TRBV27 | CASSGLVNEQFF | TGTGCCAGCAGCGGACTGGTGAATGAGCAGTTCTTC
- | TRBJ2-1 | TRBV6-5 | CASSYYPSSYNEQFF | TGTGCCAGCAGTTACTACCCGAGCTCCTACAATGAGCAGTTCTTC
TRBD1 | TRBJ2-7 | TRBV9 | CASSVDGSTGGEQYF | TGTGCCAGCAGCGTAGACGGCTCGACAGGGGGAGAGCAGTACTTC
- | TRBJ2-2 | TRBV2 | CASRETNTGELFF | TGTGCCAGCAGAGAGACAAATACCGGGGAGCTGTTTTTT
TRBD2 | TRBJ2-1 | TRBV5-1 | CASSPPTSGGSGEQFF | TGCGCCAGCAGCCCGCCAACTAGCGGGGGGTCCGGTGAGCAGTTCTTC
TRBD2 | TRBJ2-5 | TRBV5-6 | CASSLLPSGGRETQYF | TGTGCCAGCAGCTTGTTGCCTAGCGGGGGGCGGGAGACCCAGTACTTC
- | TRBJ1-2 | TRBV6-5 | CASRQTDYYGYTF | TGTGCCAGCAGGCAGACTGATTACTATGGCTACACCTTC
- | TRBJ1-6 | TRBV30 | CAWRSNSYNSPLHF | TGTGCCTGGAGGAGCAACTCCTATAATTCACCCCTCCACTTT
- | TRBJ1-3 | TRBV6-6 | CASSTRALGNGNTIYF | TGTGCCAGCAGTACCAGGGCGTTGGGGAACGGAAACACCATATATTTT
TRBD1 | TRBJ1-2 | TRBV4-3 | CASSHGQGYGYTF | TGCGCCAGCAGCCACGGACAGGGGTATGGCTACACCTTC